Listed below are T cell receptor beta chains from one sample, sequenced in a study of PD-1 and CTLA-4 blockade in melanoma. Using immunoSEQ multiplex PCR, the repertoire was profiled, and TCRdb retains in-frame clones only, with some absent. This table has nearly 30,000 clones, 85% to 90% appearing once. The sequencing used CD8+ T cells from peripheral blood, collected before anti-PD-1 treatment. The receptors originated from a human donor with melanoma. The CDR3 runs from the conserved cysteine through the conserved F or W. A D gene is named only where the DNA matches it firmly. Only part of the rows carry a size: once, few, many, or a class if the clone is expanded.

J | size | D | V | CDR3 | DNA
TRBJ2-5 | . | TRBD2 | TRBV6-6 | CASSPPGGGGPETQYF | TGTGCCAGCAGCCCTCCTGGCGGGGGGGGGCCAGAGACCCAGTACTTC
TRBJ1-5 | . | . | TRBV15 | CATSRETAPNQPQHF | TGTGCCACCAGCAGAGAGACAGCTCCAAATCAGCCCCAGCATTTT
TRBJ2-3 | once | . | TRBV18 | CASSPGREMGDTQYF | TGTGCCAGCTCACCGGGCAGGGAGATGGGAGATACGCAGTATTTT
TRBJ1-2 | few | . | TRBV19 | CASSWAQGPLYGYTF | TGTGCCAGTAGTTGGGCGCAGGGACCACTCTATGGCTACACCTTC
TRBJ2-7 | . | TRBD1 | TRBV6-6 | CASSYSGQGYYEQYF | TGTGCCAGCAGTTACTCGGGACAGGGGTACTACGAGCAGTACTTC
TRBJ2-1 | . | TRBD1 | TRBV3-1/TRBV3-2 | CASSQVKGPGGRFTYNEQFF | TGTGCCAGCAGCCAAGTAAAGGGGCCAGGGGGAAGGTTTACCTACAATGAGCAGTTCTTC
TRBJ2-7 | . | . | TRBV7-9 | CASSLLGGHEQYF | TGTGCCAGCAGCCTTCTTGGGGGCCACGAGCAGTACTTC
TRBJ1-5 | once | . | TRBV7-6 | CASSLEGDGNQPQHF | TGTGCCAGCAGCTTAGAGGGGGATGGCAATCAGCCCCAGCATTTT
TRBJ2-7 | . | . | TRBV25-1 | CASSENFSEQYF | TGTGCCAGCAGTGAAAACTTCTCCGAGCAGTACTTC
TRBJ2-5 | . | . | TRBV15 | CATSRDPGRQHQETQYF | TGTGCCACCAGCAGAGATCCGGGCAGGCAGCACCAAGAGACCCAGTACTTC
TRBJ2-7 | once | . | TRBV27 | CASSLSIGQITYEQYF | TGTGCCAGCAGTTTAAGCATCGGTCAGATAACCTACGAGCAGTACTTC
TRBJ1-2 | . | TRBD1 | TRBV29-1 | CSVDDRDNYGYTF | TGCAGCGTTGATGACAGGGATAACTATGGCTACACCTTC
TRBJ1-1 | . | TRBD1 | TRBV13 | CASSLRATGGGAFF | TGTGCCAGCAGCTTGAGGGCGACAGGGGGTGGTGCTTTCTTT
TRBJ1-2 | . | . | TRBV19 | CASSHDYYGYTF | TGTGCCAGTAGTCATGACTACTATGGCTACACCTTC
TRBJ2-2 | . | TRBD2 | TRBV5-8 | CASSLWGAGETGELFF | TGTGCCAGCAGCTTGTGGGGAGCGGGGGAAACCGGGGAGCTGTTTTTT
TRBJ1-1 | . | . | TRBV6-4 | CASSDSGDMNTEAFF | TGTGCCAGCAGTGACTCGGGGGATATGAACACTGAAGCTTTCTTT
TRBJ2-7 | . | . | TRBV12-3/TRBV12-4 | CASSLGFYEQYF | TGTGCCAGCAGTTTGGGCTTCTACGAGCAGTACTTC